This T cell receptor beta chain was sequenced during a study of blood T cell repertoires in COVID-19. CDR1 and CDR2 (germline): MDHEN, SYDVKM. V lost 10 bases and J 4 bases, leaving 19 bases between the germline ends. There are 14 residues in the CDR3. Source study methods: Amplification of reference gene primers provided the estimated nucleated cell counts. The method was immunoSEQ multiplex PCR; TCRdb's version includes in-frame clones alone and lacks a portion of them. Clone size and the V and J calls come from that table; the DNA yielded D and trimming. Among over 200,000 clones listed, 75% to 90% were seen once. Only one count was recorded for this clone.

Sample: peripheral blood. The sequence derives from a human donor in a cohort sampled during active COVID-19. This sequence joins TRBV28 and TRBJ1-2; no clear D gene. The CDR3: CATPRVKSGYGYTF. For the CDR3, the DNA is TGTGCCACCCCCCGGGTCAAAAGTGGCTATGGCTACACCTTC.